This entry describes one TCR beta chain. The record originates from a study of response to subunit inactivated influenza vaccine. Trimming took off 3 bases at V and 3 bases at J, with 17 bases between the two ends. Germline V gene lookup returns CDR1 DFQATT and CDR2 SNEGSKA (reference sequence). CDR3 size: 16 residues. TCRdb passed the RT-PCR reads through MiXCR, listing each CDR3 protein once. The data show about 540,000 distinct CDR3 sequences, around 25% seen once. The data also belong to a second study, concerning T cells expressing NK-cell markers. As that report states: A 5'RACE template switching approach incorporating UMIs was used to make TCR beta cDNA. The authors applied an anti-gamma-delta TCR antibody in several experiments, and it restricted sorting to alpha-beta TCR T cells. Roughly 6 of the donors carried dominant NKG2C+ clonotypes that took up 1.0-7.0% of their CD8+ T cells. For a handful of donors, these clonotypes were likewise the leading ones in the CD3+CD56-NKG2C+ fraction.

The V call is TRBV20-1, the J call TRBJ2-2, with a possible D match to TRBD2 (5 bases). Sample: CD4+ T cells sorted from PBMCs, taken 11 to 12 days after vaccination. This TCR came from a man aged 50-59 years who received an inactivated influenza vaccine. This chain's CDR3 is CSARTAEGWDTGELFF. The CDR3, as DNA: TGCAGTGCTAGGACGGCTGAGGGTTGGGACACCGGGGAGCTGTTTTTT.